Here is one T cell receptor (beta chain) with its context. Patients with a history of autoimmune disease or on systemic immunosuppression were excluded. Profiled with immunoSEQ multiplex PCR; TCRdb holds only in-frame clones, not every one. The sample carries tens of thousands of clones, around 82% recorded once. This sample is drawn from a study of OX40 agonist ivuxolimab in advanced cancers. Study-level background: Patients were infused with ivuxolimab every 2 weeks at 0.01 to 10 mg/kg.

J lost 6 bases, V lost 8 bases, and 3 bases had no gene match. This CDR3 is built from 12 residues. Germline V gene lookup returns CDR1 SEHNR and CDR2 FQNEAQ (reference sequence). The sequence came from an adult with an advanced solid tumor such as melanoma, head and neck, liver or kidney cancer. This sample comprised CD4+ or CD8+ T cells sorted from blood, obtained in a trial of the OX40 agonist ivuxolimab. The chain links TRBV7-9 to TRBJ2-2, with TRBD2 matching over 7 bases. CDR3 region: CASPRGAGELFF. The CDR3 DNA reads TGTGCCAGCCCCCGGGGGGCCGGGGAGCTGTTTTTT.